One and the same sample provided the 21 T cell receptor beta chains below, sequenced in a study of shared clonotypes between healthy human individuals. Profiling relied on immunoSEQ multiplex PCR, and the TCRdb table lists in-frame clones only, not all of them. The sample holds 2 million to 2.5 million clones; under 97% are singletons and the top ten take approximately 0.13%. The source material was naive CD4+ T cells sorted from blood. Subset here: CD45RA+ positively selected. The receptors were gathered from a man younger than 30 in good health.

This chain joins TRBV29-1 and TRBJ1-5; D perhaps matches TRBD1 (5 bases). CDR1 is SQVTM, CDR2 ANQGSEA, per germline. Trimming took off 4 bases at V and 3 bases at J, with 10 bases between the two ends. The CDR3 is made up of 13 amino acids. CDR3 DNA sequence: TGCAGCGTTGGACAGTACATCAATCAGCCCCAGCATTTT. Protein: CSVGQYINQPQHF. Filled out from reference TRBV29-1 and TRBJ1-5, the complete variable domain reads SAVISQKPSRDICQRGTSLTIQCQVDSQVTMMFWYRQQPGQSLTLIATANQGSEATYESGFVIDKFPISRPNLTFSTLTVSNMSPEDSSIYLCSVGQYINQPQHFGDGTRLSIL.

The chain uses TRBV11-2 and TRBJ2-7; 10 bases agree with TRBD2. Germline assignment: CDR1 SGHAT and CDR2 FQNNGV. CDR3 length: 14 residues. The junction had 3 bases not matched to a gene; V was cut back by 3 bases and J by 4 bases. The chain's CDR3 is CASSFLAGEYEQYF. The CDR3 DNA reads TGTGCCAGCAGCTTCCTAGCGGGAGAATACGAGCAGTACTTC.

CDR3 residues: CASSGLAGTGELFF. CDR3 DNA sequence: TGTGCCAGCAGCGGACTAGCGGGCACCGGGGAGCTGTTTTTT. This chain connects TRBV7-3 to TRBJ2-2, with 11 positions matching TRBD2. Germline CDR1 SGHTA, CDR2 FQGTGA. This CDR3 spans 14 amino acids. V lost 5 bases, J lost 4 bases, and 0 bases stayed unmatched. Drawing the rest from reference TRBV7-3 and TRBJ2-2, the complete variable domain is GAGVSQTPSNKVTEKGKYVELRCDPISGHTALYWYRQSLGQGPEFLIYFQGTGAADDSGLPNDRFFAVRPEGSVSTLKIQRTERGDSAVYLCASSGLAGTGELFFGEGSRLTVL.

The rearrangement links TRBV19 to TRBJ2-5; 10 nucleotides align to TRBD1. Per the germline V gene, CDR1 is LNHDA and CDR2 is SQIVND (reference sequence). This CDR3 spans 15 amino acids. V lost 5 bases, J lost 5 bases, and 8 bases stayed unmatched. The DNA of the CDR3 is TGTGCCAGTAGTCCGGACAGGGGGAAATATGAGACCCAGTACTTC. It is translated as CASSPDRGKYETQYF.

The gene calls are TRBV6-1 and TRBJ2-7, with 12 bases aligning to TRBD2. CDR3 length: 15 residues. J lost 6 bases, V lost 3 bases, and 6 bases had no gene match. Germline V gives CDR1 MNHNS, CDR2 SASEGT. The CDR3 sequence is CASSELAGGTREQYF. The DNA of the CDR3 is TGTGCCAGCAGTGAGCTAGCGGGGGGGACGCGCGAGCAGTACTTC.

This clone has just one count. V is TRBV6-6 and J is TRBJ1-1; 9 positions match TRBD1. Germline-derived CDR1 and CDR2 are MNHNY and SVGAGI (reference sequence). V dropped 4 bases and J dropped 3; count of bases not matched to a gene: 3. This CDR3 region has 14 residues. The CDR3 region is CASSSGTGYTEAFF. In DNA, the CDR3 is TGTGCCAGCAGTTCCGGGACAGGGTACACTGAAGCTTTCTTT.

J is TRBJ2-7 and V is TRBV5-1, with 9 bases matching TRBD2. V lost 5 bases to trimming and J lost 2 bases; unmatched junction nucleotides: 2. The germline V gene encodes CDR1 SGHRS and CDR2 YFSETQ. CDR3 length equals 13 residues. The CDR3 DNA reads TGCGCCAGCAGAGCGGGGGGCACCTACGAGCAGTACTTC. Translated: CASRAGGTYEQYF.

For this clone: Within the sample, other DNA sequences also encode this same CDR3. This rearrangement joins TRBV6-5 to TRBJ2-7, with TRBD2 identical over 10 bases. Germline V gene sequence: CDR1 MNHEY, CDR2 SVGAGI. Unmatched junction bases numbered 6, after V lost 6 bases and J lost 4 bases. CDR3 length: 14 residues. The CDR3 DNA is TGTGCCAGCAGCCGTACTAGCGGGACATACGAGCAGTACTTC. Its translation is CASSRTSGTYEQYF.

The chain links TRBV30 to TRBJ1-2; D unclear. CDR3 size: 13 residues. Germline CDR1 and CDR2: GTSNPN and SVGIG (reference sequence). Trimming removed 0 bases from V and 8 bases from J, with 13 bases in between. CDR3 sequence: CAWSVQGGVGYTF. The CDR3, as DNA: TGTGCCTGGAGTGTACAAGGCGGGGTAGGCTACACCTTC.

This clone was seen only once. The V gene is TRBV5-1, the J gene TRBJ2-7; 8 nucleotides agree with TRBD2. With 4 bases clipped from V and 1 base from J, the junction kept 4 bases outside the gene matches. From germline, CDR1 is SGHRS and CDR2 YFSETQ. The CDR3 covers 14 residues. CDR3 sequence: CASSRGGASYEQYF. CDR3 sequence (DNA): TGCGCCAGCAGCCGGGGGGGTGCTTCCTACGAGCAGTACTTC.

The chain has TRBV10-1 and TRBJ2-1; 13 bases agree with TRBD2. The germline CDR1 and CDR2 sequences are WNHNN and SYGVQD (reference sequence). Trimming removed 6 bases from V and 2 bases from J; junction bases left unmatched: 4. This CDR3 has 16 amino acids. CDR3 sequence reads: CASSAGLAGAYNEQFF. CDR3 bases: TGCGCCAGCAGCGCAGGACTAGCGGGAGCCTACAATGAGCAGTTCTTC.

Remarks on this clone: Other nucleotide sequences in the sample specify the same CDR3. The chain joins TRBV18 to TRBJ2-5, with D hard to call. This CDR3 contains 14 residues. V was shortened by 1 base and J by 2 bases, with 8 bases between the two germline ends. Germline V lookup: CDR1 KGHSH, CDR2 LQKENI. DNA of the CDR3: TGTGCCAGCTCACCACGCAATCTACAAGAGACCCAGTACTTC. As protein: CASSPRNLQETQYF.

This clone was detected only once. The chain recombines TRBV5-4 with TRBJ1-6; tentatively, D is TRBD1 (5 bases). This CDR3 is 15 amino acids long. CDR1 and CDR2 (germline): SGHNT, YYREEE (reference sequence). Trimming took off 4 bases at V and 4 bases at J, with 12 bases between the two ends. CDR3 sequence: CASSMVGGYNSPLHF. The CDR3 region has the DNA TGTGCCAGCAGCATGGTGGGGGGATATAATTCACCCCTCCACTTT.

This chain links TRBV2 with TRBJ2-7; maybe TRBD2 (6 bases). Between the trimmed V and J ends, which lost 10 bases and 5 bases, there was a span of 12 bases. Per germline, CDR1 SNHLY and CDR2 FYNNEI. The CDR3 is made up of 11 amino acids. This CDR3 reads CATSRGNEQYF. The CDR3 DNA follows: TGTGCCACCAGCCGGGGGAACGAGCAGTACTTC.

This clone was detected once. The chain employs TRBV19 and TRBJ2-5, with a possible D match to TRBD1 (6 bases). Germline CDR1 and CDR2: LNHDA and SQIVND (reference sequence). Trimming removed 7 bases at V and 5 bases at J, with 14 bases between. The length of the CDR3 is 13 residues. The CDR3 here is CASTQGSLETQYF. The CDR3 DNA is TGTGCCAGTACCCAGGGGAGTTTGGAGACCCAGTACTTC.

The CDR3 protein is CASARGTANTGELFF. CDR3 nucleotide sequence: TGCGCCAGCGCCAGGGGGACCGCGAACACCGGGGAGCTGTTTTTT. This chain uses TRBV5-1 with TRBJ2-2; 7 nucleotides align to TRBD1. In germline, CDR1 is SGHRS, CDR2 YFSETQ. This CDR3 region has 15 residues. Trimming at V came to 7 bases and at J to 0 bases, leaving 6 bases not matched to a gene.

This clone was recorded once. The CDR3 loop is CASSESAQGREAFF. The CDR3 DNA sequence: TGCGCCAGCAGTGAGTCGGCACAGGGCCGTGAAGCTTTCTTT. The chain carries TRBV10-1 and TRBJ1-1; D is possibly TRBD1 (6 bases). Germline V gene data show CDR1 as WNHNN and CDR2 as SYGVQD (reference sequence). The CDR3 runs 14 residues. With 0 bases removed from V and 7 bases from J, the gap between germline ends came to 12 bases.

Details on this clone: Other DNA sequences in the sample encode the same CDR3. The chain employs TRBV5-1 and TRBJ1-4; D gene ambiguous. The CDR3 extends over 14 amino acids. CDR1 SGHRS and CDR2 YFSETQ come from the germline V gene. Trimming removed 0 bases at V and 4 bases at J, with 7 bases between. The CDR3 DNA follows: TGCGCCAGCAGCTTGGGGGGAATTAATGAAAAACTGTTTTTT. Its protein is CASSLGGINEKLFF.

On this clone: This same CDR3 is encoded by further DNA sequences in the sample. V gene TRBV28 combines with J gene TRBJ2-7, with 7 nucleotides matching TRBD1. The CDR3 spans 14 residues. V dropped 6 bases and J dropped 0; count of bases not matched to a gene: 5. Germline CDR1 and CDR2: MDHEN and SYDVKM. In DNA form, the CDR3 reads TGTGCCAGCAGCTCGGGACAGCCCTCCTACGAGCAGTACTTC. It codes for CASSSGQPSYEQYF.

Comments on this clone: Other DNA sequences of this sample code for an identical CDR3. CDR3 sequence reads: CASSSDRGLYGYTF. The DNA of the CDR3 is TGCGCCAGCAGCTCCGACAGGGGTCTCTATGGCTACACCTTC. The chain combines TRBV5-1 with TRBJ1-2, with TRBD1 matching 8 bases. Germline V gene sequence: CDR1 SGHRS, CDR2 YFSETQ. The CDR3 sequence is 14 residues long. V was pared by 3 bases and J by 4 bases, with 5 bases of the junction left unmatched.

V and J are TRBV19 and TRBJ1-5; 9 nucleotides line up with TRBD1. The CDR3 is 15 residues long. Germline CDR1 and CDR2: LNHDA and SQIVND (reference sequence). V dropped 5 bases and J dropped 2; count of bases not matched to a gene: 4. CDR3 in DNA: TGTGCCAGTAGTGCGACAGGGGGAGGCAATCAGCCCCAGCATTTT. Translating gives CASSATGGGNQPQHF. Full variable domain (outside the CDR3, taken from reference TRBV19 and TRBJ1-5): DGGITQSPKYLFRKEGQNVTLSCEQNLNHDAMYWYRQDPGQGLRLIYYSQIVNDFQKGDIAEGYSVSREKKESFPLTVTSAQKNPTAFYLCASSATGGGNQPQHFGDGTRLSIL.